The next 28 T cell receptor beta chains were all read from a single sample in a study of blood T cell repertoires in COVID-19. The repertoire was sequenced with immunoSEQ multiplex PCR; TCRdb's copy has only in-frame clones and lacks some. This sample has over 35,000 clones; approximately 80% occur once, and the top ten carry under 15%. Material for sequencing was peripheral blood. The receptor source for this set is a human donor in a cohort sampled during active COVID-19.

This chain joins TRBV5-4 and TRBJ1-1; D call uncertain. This CDR3 comprises 13 residues. Germline-derived CDR1 and CDR2 are SGHNT and YYREEE (reference sequence). Trimming shortened V by 0 bases and J by 8 bases, and 11 bases separated the two germline ends. CDR3 bases: TGTGCCAGCAGCTTGGCCTATTCGAAAGAAGCTTTCTTT. Amino acid sequence: CASSLAYSKEAFF.

The CDR3 reads CSANNEQFF. The CDR3 region has the DNA TGCAGTGCCAACAATGAGCAGTTCTTC. The V gene is TRBV20-1, the J gene TRBJ2-1, with D unclear. With 6 bases removed from V and 5 bases from J, the gap between germline ends came to 2 bases. The CDR3 totals 9 residues. CDR1 and CDR2 (germline): DFQATT, SNEGSKA (reference sequence).

The V gene is TRBV7-9, the J gene TRBJ2-1; 8 bases line up with TRBD1. Germline lookup yields CDR1 SEHNR and CDR2 FQNEAQ (reference sequence). After removal of 5 bases from V and 4 bases from J, the junction contained 7 bases not matched to a gene. The CDR3 runs to 15 residues. In DNA, the CDR3 is TGTGCCAGCAGCCGCGGACAGGGATTATACAATGAGCAGTTCTTC. Protein product: CASSRGQGLYNEQFF.

The V gene is TRBV6-5, the J gene TRBJ2-7; TRBD2 matches 7 bases. Germline V lookup: CDR1 MNHEY, CDR2 SVGAGI. V lost 6 bases and J lost 4; bases outside the gene matches: 9. This CDR3 is built from 14 residues. This CDR3 reads CASRREGTSYEQYF. CDR3 DNA sequence: TGTGCCAGCAGGAGGGAGGGGACTTCTTACGAGCAGTACTTC.

The rearrangement links TRBV3-1 (or the pseudogene TRBV3-2) to TRBJ1-4; TRBD1 might be the D (5 bases). V lost 1 base to trimming and J lost 4 bases, with 10 bases between them. This CDR3 is built from 15 residues. In germline, CDR1 is LGHDT, CDR2 YNNKEL (reference sequence). The CDR3 spells CASSQGGNFNEKLFF. The CDR3 nucleotides are TGTGCCAGCAGCCAAGGGGGCAACTTTAATGAAAAACTGTTTTTT.

The chain employs TRBV7-3 and TRBJ2-3, with 7 bases matching TRBD1. The CDR3 covers 15 residues. V shed 5 bases, J shed 0 bases, and the junction held 5 bases outside the gene matches. From germline, CDR1 is SGHTA and CDR2 FQGTGA. The CDR3 DNA reads as TGTGCCAGCAGCATGCGACAGGGCAGCACAGATACGCAGTATTTT. Translated: CASSMRQGSTDTQYF.

The rearrangement joins TRBV7-2 to TRBJ2-5, with no clear D. The CDR3 contains 11 residues. Germline CDR1 SGHTA, CDR2 FQGNSA. Trimming stripped 4 bases from V and 3 bases from J, with 3 bases between. CDR3 bases: TGTGCCAGCAGCTATAAAGAGACCCAGTACTTC. Translating gives CASSYKETQYF.

The chain has TRBV19 and TRBJ2-7, with a tentative D call TRBD2 (5 bases). Germline V lookup: CDR1 LNHDA, CDR2 SQIVND (reference sequence). V lost 10 bases and J 0 bases, leaving 13 bases between the germline ends. This CDR3 is built from 13 residues. The CDR3 DNA reads as TGTGCCACCTCCCCGGGAAGCTCCTACGAGCAGTACTTC. Its translation: CATSPGSSYEQYF.

The V gene is TRBV7-9, the J gene TRBJ2-3; 7 positions agree with TRBD2. There are 14 residues in the CDR3. Germline V CDR1 and CDR2: SEHNR, FQNEAQ (reference sequence). V lost 2 bases, J lost 1 base, and 0 bases stayed unmatched. The CDR3 loop is CASSLTSGTDTQYF. The CDR3 region has the DNA TGTGCCAGCAGCTTAACTAGCGGCACAGATACGCAGTATTTT. Full variable domain (remainder filled in from reference TRBV7-9 and TRBJ2-3): DTGVSQNPRHKITKRGQNVTFRCDPISEHNRLYWYRQTLGQGPEFLTYFQNEAQLEKSRLLSDRFSAERPKGSFSTLEIQRTEQGDSAMYLCASSLTSGTDTQYFGPGTRLTVL.

V and J are TRBV27 and TRBJ1-2, with D hard to call. The CDR3 has 13 residues. Germline-derived CDR1 and CDR2 are MNHEY and SMNVEV (reference sequence). The V end was cut by 3 bases, the J end by 8 bases, with 13 bases between. In DNA, the CDR3 is TGTGCCAGCAGTTTTGGGAGCTCGGGCGGCTACACCTTC. Translating gives CASSFGSSGGYTF.

The chain combines TRBV2 with TRBJ1-6; 10 bases line up with TRBD1. Germline values: CDR1 SNHLY, CDR2 FYNNEI. The CDR3 covers 15 residues. V lost 6 bases to trimming and J lost 9 bases; unmatched junction nucleotides: 8. The DNA of the CDR3 is TGTGCCAGCAGGGACTACCGGGACAGGGGTTCACCCCTCCACTTT. The encoded protein is CASRDYRDRGSPLHF.

This rearrangement joins TRBV19 to TRBJ2-3, with D tentatively TRBD1 (5 bases). Germline CDR1 is LNHDA and CDR2 is SQIVND (reference sequence). The CDR3 has 14 amino acids. V shed 4 bases and J shed 2 bases, with 10 bases lying between them. The CDR3 loop is CASSTKGDTDTQYF. The CDR3 coding sequence is TGTGCCAGTAGTACGAAAGGGGACACAGATACGCAGTATTTT.

This clone is deemed medium-sized. The V call is TRBV4-3, the J call TRBJ2-7; D unclear. V lost 4 bases and J 1 base, leaving 11 bases between the germline ends. From germline, CDR1 is LGHNA and CDR2 YSLEER. The CDR3 loop spans 14 amino acids. In nucleotides, the CDR3 is TGCGCCAGCAGCCCCCTAGAGAATTCCTACGAGCAGTACTTC. Residues: CASSPLENSYEQYF.

CDR3 bases: TGTGCCAGTAGTATAAAAAGGGAGTATGGCTACACCTTC. Protein: CASSIKREYGYTF. This sequence joins TRBV19 and TRBJ1-2; no definite D call. Germline lookup yields CDR1 LNHDA and CDR2 SQIVND (reference sequence). The CDR3 runs to 13 residues. With 2 bases removed from V and 5 bases from J, the gap between germline ends came to 9 bases.

The J gene is TRBJ1-5, the V gene TRBV6-2 or TRBV6-3; D might be TRBD1 (6 bases). V was clipped by 4 bases and J by 0 bases, with 19 bases between them. There are 18 residues in the CDR3. Germline V gene data show CDR1 as MNHEY and CDR2 as SVGEGT. The CDR3, as DNA: TGTGCCAGCAGTTGGGCACAGGGCAGGGGAAATAGCAATCAGCCCCAGCATTTT. Its protein product is CASSWAQGRGNSNQPQHF.

Here the CDR3 reads CASGHATNEKLFF. CDR3 sequence (DNA): TGTGCCAGTGGGCACGCAACTAATGAAAAACTGTTTTTT. This rearrangement joins TRBV19 to TRBJ1-4, with unresolved D. The V and J ends lost 8 bases and 0 bases respectively, with 7 bases between them. Germline CDR1 and CDR2: LNHDA and SQIVND (reference sequence). The length of the CDR3 is 13 residues.

The chain carries TRBV12-3 or TRBV12-4 and TRBJ1-3; D call uncertain. The length of the CDR3 is 13 residues. With 6 bases removed from V and 4 bases from J, the gap between germline ends came to 10 bases. DNA of the CDR3: TGTGCCAGCAGACAGACCTCGGGAAACACCATATATTTT. It encodes CASRQTSGNTIYF.

CDR3 region: CASRRLAGEQETQYF. CDR3 nucleotides: TGTGCCAGCAGGCGACTAGCGGGGGAACAAGAGACCCAGTACTTC. The chain recombines TRBV7-9 with TRBJ2-5, with 12 bases aligning to TRBD2. The CDR3 extends over 15 amino acids. Looked up from germline, CDR1 is SEHNR and CDR2 is FQNEAQ (reference sequence). After removal of 6 bases from V and 2 bases from J, the junction contained 4 bases not matched to a gene.

This clone was seen a single time. J is TRBJ1-4 and V is TRBV6-2 or TRBV6-3, with a possible D match to TRBD1 (6 bases). The CDR3 is 15 amino acids. Trimming cost V 5 bases and J 8 bases, with 18 bases left between them. Germline V gives CDR1 MNHEY, CDR2 SVGEGT. The CDR3 spells CASSQGQQHREKLFF. The CDR3 bases are TGTGCCAGCAGTCAAGGACAGCAACACCGAGAAAAACTGTTTTTT.

The chain links TRBV5-5 to TRBJ2-6, with 11 bases matching TRBD2. Germline trimming cut 4 bases from V and 8 bases from J; bases unmatched to any gene: 5. The CDR3 totals 15 residues. CDR1 is SGHKS and CDR2 is YYEKEE in the germline V gene (reference sequence). The CDR3 here is CASSPTSGGTNVLTF. The CDR3 bases are TGTGCCAGCAGCCCTACTAGCGGGGGAACCAACGTCCTGACTTTC.

The chain uses TRBV7-2 and TRBJ2-1, with TRBD2 identical over 12 bases. The CDR3 contains 14 residues. Germline values: CDR1 SGHTA, CDR2 FQGNSA. V lost 7 bases to trimming and J lost 7 bases; unmatched junction nucleotides: 5. The chain's CDR3 is CASNLAGGLNEQFF. DNA for the CDR3: TGTGCCAGCAACCTAGCGGGGGGGCTTAATGAGCAGTTCTTC.

The chain uses TRBV7-9 and TRBJ2-5; D may be TRBD2 (5 bases). Trimming took 5 bases from V and 0 from J, leaving 10 bases between them. Germline V lookup: CDR1 SEHNR, CDR2 FQNEAQ (reference sequence). The CDR3 runs 14 residues. The CDR3 protein is CASSPGINQETQYF. Here the CDR3 DNA reads TGTGCCAGCAGCCCCGGGATCAACCAAGAGACCCAGTACTTC.

V usage is TRBV7-6 and J usage is TRBJ2-1; TRBD2 matches 7 bases. The germline gives CDR1 SGHVS, CDR2 FNYEAQ. This CDR3 is 15 amino acids long. The V gene end was trimmed by 1 base and the J gene end by 1 base; junction bases not matched to a gene: 1. CDR3 sequence: CASSLGGGSYNEQFF. CDR3 bases: TGTGCCAGCAGCTTAGGCGGGGGTTCCTACAATGAGCAGTTCTTC. Together with reference TRBV7-6 and TRBJ2-1, the CDR3 gives the full variable domain: GAGVSQSPRYKVTKRGQDVALRCDPISGHVSLYWYRQALGQGPEFLTYFNYEAQQDKSGLPNDRFSAERPEGSISTLTIQRTEQRDSAMYRCASSLGGGSYNEQFFGPGTRLTVL.

The genes are TRBV5-1 and TRBJ1-6; a weak D match, TRBD1 (5 bases). Germline V CDR1 and CDR2: SGHRS, YFSETQ. The CDR3 consists of 14 residues. Trimming cost V 6 bases and J 8 bases, with 15 bases left between them. The CDR3 coding sequence is TGCGCCAGCACCGAAACTCAGGGATATTCACCCCTCCACTTT. Protein: CASTETQGYSPLHF.

The genes are TRBV3-1 (or the pseudogene TRBV3-2) and TRBJ2-5; a weak D match, TRBD2 (6 bases). The CDR3 has 13 amino acids. The V gene's germline CDR1 is LGHDT and CDR2 YNNKEL (reference sequence). Trimming removed 0 bases at V and 6 bases at J, with 8 bases between. The chain's CDR3 is CASSQDGGKTQYF. The CDR3 DNA reads as TGTGCCAGCAGCCAAGATGGGGGGAAGACCCAGTACTTC.

The genes are TRBV19 and TRBJ2-3; D perhaps matches TRBD2 (6 bases). Trimming took off 8 bases at V and 0 bases at J, with 12 bases between the two ends. The CDR3 extends over 14 amino acids. Germline V CDR1 and CDR2: LNHDA, SQIVND (reference sequence). CDR3 amino acids: CASSVAESTDTQYF. The DNA of the CDR3 is TGTGCCAGTTCCGTAGCGGAAAGCACAGATACGCAGTATTTT.

This chain connects TRBV10-3 to TRBJ2-1, with D hard to call. V lost 6 bases and J lost 3, with 12 bases in between. Germline V CDR1 and CDR2: ENHRY, SYGVKD. This CDR3 region has 14 residues. CDR3 region: CAIRYSALYNEQFF. In DNA form, the CDR3 reads TGTGCCATCAGGTACAGTGCACTCTACAATGAGCAGTTCTTC.

The rearrangement joins TRBV10-1 to TRBJ2-1, with 8 bases matching TRBD1. Germline V gene lookup returns CDR1 WNHNN and CDR2 SYGVQD (reference sequence). The junction had 9 bases not matched to a gene; V was cut back by 5 bases and J by 9 bases. The length of the CDR3 is 14 residues. CDR3 protein: CASSWGNDRGEQFF. In nucleotides, the CDR3 is TGCGCCAGCAGTTGGGGGAACGACAGGGGTGAGCAGTTCTTC.